This T cell receptor (beta chain) was sequenced in a study of blood T cell repertoires in COVID-19. The data were produced by immunoSEQ multiplex PCR, yet TCRdb's version contains in-frame clones alone and is incomplete. The repertoire has around 370,000 clones, around 89% of them found once; the top ten carry approximately 7%. This CDR3 has 16 residues. Germline assignment: CDR1 SGHTA and CDR2 FQGNSA. Turning to this clone: Germline and junction disagree at one end, which may indicate a read error.

The chain employs TRBV7-2 and TRBJ2-6; 7 nucleotides align to TRBD1. Sequencing was performed on peripheral blood. This receptor was obtained from a man aged 18 to 35 with active or convalescent COVID-19. The CDR3 loop is CASSRQGSSGANVLTF. The DNA for the CDR3 is TGTGCCAGCAGTCGACAGGGAAGCTCTGGGGCCAACGTGCTGACTTTC.